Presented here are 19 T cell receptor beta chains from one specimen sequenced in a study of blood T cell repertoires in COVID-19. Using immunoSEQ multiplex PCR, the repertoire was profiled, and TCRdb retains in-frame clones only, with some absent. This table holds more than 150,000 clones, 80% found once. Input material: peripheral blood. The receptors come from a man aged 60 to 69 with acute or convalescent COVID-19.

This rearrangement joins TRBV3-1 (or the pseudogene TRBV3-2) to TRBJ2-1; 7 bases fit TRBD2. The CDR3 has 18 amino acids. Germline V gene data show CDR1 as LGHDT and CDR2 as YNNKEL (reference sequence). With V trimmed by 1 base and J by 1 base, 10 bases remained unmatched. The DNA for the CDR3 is TGTGCCAGCAGCCAAGCACTCCCCGCCGGGGGGTCCTACAATGAGCAGTTCTTC. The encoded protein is CASSQALPAGGSYNEQFF.

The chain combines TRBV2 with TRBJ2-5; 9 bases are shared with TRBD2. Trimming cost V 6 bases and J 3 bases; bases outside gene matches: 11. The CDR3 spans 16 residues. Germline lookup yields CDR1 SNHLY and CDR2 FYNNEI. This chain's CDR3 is CASSVLSGGREETQYF. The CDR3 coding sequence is TGTGCCAGCAGCGTCCTTAGCGGGGGACGGGAAGAGACCCAGTACTTC. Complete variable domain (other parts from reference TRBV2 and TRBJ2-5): EPEVTQTPSHQVTQMGQEVILRCVPISNHLYFYWYRQILGQKVEFLVSFYNNEISEKSEIFDDQFSVERPDGSNFTLKIRSTKLEDSAMYFCASSVLSGGREETQYFGPGTRLLVL.

DNA for the CDR3: TGTGCCAGCAGCTTGGCCGGGTGGAGCTCTGGAAACACCATATATTTT. It encodes CASSLAGWSSGNTIYF. V is TRBV5-6 and J is TRBJ1-3, with D uncertain. V gave up 0 bases and J gave up 0 bases, with 10 bases separating them. Germline CDR1 and CDR2: SGHDT and YYEEEE. This CDR3 comprises 16 residues.

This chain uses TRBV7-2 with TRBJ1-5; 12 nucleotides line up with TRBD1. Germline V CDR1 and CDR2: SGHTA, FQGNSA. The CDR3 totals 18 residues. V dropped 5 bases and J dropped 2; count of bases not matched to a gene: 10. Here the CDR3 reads CASSPFGTGGTGNQPQHF. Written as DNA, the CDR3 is TGTGCCAGCAGCCCTTTTGGGACAGGGGGCACGGGCAATCAGCCCCAGCATTTT.

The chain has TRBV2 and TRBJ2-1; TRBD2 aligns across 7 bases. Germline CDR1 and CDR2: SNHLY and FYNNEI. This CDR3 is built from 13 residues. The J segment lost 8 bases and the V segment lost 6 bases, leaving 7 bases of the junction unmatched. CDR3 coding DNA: TGTGCCAGCAGAAGACTAGCTCCGTATGAGCAGTTCTTC. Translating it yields CASRRLAPYEQFF.

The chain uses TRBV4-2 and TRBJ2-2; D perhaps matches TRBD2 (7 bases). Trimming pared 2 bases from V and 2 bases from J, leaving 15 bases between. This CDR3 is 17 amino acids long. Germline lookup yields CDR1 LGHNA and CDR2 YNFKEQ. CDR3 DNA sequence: TGTGCCAGCAGCCAAAGCCCGGGGGGCCCTAACACCGGGGAGCTGTTTTTT. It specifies CASSQSPGGPNTGELFF.

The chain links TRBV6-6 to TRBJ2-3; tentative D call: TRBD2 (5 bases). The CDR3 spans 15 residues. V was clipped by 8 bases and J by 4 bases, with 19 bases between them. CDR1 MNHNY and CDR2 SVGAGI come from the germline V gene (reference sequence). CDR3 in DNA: TGTGCCAGCGGGAGCGAGGCTTCGGTGGCAGATACGCAGTATTTT. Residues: CASGSEASVADTQYF.

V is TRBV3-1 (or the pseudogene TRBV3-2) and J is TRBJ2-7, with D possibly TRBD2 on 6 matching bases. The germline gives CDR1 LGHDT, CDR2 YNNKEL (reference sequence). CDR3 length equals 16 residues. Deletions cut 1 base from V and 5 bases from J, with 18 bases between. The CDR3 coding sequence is TGTGCCAGCAGCCAAGGGTGGCCCGGGAGCCCCAACGAGCAGTACTTC. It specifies CASSQGWPGSPNEQYF.

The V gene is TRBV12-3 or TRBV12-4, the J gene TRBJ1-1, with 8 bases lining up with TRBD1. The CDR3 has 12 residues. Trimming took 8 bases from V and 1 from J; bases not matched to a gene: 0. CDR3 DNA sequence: TGTGCCAGCGGGACAGGGAACACTGAAGCTTTCTTT. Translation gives CASGTGNTEAFF.

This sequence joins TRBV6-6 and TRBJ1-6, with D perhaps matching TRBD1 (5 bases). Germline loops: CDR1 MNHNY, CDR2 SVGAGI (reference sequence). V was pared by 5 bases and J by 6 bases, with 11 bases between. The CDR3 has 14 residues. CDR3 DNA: TGTGCCAGCAGTGGGGGGGGGTTTAATTCACCCCTCCACTTT. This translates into CASSGGGFNSPLHF.

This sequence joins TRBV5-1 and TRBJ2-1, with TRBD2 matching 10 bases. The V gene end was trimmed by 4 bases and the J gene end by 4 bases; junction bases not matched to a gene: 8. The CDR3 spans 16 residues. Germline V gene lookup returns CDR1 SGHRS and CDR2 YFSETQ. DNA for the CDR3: TGCGCCAGCAGCCCGACCTCTAGCGGGAGATACAATGAGCAGTTCTTC. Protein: CASSPTSSGRYNEQFF. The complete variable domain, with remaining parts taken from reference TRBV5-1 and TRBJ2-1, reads KAGVTQTPRYLIKTRGQQVTLSCSPISGHRSVSWYQQTPGQGLQFLFEYFSETQRNKGNFPGRFSGRQFSNSRSEMNVSTLELGDSALYLCASSPTSSGRYNEQFFGPGTRLTVL.

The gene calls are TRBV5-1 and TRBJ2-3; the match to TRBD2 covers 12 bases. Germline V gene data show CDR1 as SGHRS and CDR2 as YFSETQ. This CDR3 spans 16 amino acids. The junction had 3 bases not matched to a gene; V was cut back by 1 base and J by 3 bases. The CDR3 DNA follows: TGCGCCAGCAGCTTGTTGACTAGCGGGGGTACAGATACGCAGTATTTT. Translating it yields CASSLLTSGGTDTQYF.

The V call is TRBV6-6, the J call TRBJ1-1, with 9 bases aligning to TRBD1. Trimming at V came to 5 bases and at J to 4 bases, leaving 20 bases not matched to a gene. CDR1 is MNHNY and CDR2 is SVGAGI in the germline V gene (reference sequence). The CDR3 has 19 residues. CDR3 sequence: CASSLAPHNRGREGTEAFF. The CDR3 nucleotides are TGTGCCAGCAGTCTAGCCCCCCATAACAGGGGGCGGGAAGGCACTGAAGCTTTCTTT.

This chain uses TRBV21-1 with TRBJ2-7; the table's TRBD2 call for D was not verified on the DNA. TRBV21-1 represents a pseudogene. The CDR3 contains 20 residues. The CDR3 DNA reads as TGTGCCAGCAGTCTCGGTGGTCAGACTCCTTGGAGCGGGAGAGCTGAAGAGCAGTACTTC. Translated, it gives CASSLGGQTPWSGRAEEQYF.

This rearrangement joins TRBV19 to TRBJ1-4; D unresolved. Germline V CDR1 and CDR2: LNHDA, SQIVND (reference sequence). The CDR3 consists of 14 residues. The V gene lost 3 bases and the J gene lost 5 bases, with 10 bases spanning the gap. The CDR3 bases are TGTGCCAGTAGTATTGGCCGGAGAAATGAAAAACTGTTTTTT. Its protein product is CASSIGRRNEKLFF.

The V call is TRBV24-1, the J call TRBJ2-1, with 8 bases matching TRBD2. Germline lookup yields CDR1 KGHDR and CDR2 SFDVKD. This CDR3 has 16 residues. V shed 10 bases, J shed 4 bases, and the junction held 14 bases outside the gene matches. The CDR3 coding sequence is TGTGCCACAGGCCGGGGGGGGGCCGTAAGTTACAATGAGCAGTTCTTC. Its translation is CATGRGGAVSYNEQFF.

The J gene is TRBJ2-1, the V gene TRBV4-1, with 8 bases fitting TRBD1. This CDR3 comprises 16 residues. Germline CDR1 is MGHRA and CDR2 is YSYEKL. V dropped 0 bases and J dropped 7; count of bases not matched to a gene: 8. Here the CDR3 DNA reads TGCGCCAGCAGCCAAGATGGGGCCAGGGGGCGAAATGAGCAGTTCTTC. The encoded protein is CASSQDGARGRNEQFF.

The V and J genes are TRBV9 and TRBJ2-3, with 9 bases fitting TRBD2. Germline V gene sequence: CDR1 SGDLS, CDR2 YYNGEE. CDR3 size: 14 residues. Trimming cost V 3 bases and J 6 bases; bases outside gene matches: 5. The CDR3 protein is CASSALAGGDTQYF. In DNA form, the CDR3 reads TGTGCCAGCAGCGCACTAGCGGGCGGGGATACGCAGTATTTT.

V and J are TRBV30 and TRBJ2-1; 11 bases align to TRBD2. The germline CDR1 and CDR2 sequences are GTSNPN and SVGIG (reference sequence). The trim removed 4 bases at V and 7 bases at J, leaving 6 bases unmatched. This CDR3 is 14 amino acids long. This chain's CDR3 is CAWNSGRVVNEQFF. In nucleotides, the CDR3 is TGTGCCTGGAATAGCGGGAGGGTGGTAAATGAGCAGTTCTTC.